This TCR beta chain was sequenced in a study of T cells in Graves' hyperthyroidism and ophthalmopathy. Study-wide findings and caveats: Most thyroid clonotypes that were expanded above 0.001 also turned up in blood.

The sample holds many counts of this clonotype. As yet, its antigen is unknown. From RNA transcripts, TCR beta CDR3 regions were amplified. An initial round of RT-PCR targeting the TCR CDR3 relied on the HTBI primer set. TCRdb fed the multiplex PCR reads into MiXCR, producing one record per CDR3 protein. The repertoire consists of 800,000 or so distinct CDR3 sequences, with roughly 40% occurring once and the leading ten covering 7% to 10%. Patients counted as stable if ophthalmopathy did not develop within 18 months. Participants, patients aged 18 to 65, had newly diagnosed hyperthyroidism with a duration under 2 months. The study excluded patients with uncontrolled infection, other autoimmune disease, pregnancy or lactation. This sequence was found in a man aged 18-30 years with Graves' hyperthyroidism. The sequencing sample was made of blood.

The CDR3 region has the DNA TGTGCCAGTACCGACAGGGAGCTTGGCTACACCTTC. The encoded protein is CASTDRELGYTF. The V call is TRBV19, the J call TRBJ1-2, with 7 bases aligning to TRBD1. CDR1 LNHDA and CDR2 SQIVND come from the germline V gene (reference sequence). Trimming removed 7 bases from V and 7 bases from J; junction bases left unmatched: 6. This CDR3 is built from 12 residues.